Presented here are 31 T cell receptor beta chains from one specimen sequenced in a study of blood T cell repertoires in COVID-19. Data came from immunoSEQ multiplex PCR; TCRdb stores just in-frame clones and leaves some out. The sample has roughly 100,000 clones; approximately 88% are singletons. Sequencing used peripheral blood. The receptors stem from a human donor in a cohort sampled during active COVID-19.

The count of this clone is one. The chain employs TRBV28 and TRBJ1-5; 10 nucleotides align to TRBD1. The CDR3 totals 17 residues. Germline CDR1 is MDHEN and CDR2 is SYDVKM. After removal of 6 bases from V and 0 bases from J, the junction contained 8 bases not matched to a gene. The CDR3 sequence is CASRGTGALYSNQPQHF. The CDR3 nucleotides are TGTGCCAGCAGAGGGACAGGGGCCCTCTATAGCAATCAGCCCCAGCATTTT.

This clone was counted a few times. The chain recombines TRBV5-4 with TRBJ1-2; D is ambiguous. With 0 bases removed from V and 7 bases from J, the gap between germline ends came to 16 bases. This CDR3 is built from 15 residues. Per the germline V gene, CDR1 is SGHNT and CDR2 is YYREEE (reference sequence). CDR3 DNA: TGTGCCAGCAGCTTGGCCGGGGAACCATTGGGTGGCTACACCTTC. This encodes CASSLAGEPLGGYTF. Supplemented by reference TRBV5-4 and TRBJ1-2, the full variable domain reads ETGVTQSPTHLIKTRGQQVTLRCSSQSGHNTVSWYQQALGQGPQFIFQYYREEENGRGNFPPRFSGLQFPNYSSELNVNALELDDSALYLCASSLAGEPLGGYTFGSGTRLTVV.

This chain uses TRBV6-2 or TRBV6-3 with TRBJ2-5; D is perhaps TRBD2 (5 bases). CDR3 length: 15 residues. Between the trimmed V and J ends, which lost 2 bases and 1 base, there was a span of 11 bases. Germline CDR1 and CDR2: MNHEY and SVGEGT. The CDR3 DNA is TGTGCCAGCAGTTACCCATGGACTGCCCAAGAGACCCAGTACTTC. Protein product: CASSYPWTAQETQYF.

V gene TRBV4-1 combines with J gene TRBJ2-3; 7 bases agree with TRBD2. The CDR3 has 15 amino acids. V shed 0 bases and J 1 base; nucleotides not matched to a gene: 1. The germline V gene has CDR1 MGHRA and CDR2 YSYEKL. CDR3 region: CASSQDTSGTDTQYF. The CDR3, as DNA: TGCGCCAGCAGCCAAGATACTAGCGGCACAGATACGCAGTATTTT.

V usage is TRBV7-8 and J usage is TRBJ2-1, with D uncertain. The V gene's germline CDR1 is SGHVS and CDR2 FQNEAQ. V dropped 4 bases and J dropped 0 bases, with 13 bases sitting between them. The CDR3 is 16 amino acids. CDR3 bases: TGTGCCAGCAGCTCAAAAACCGTGAGCTCCTACAATGAGCAGTTCTTC. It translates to CASSSKTVSSYNEQFF.

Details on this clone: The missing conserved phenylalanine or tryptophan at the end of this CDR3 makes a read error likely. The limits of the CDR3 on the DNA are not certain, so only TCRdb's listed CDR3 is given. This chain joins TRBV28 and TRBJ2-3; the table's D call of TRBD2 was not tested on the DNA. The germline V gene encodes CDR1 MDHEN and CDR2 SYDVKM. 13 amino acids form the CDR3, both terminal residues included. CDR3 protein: CASSRDPGLVAFS.

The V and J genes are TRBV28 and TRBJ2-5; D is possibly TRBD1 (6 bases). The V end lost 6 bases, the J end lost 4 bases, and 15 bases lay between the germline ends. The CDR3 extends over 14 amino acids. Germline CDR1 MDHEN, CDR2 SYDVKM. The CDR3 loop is CASSRQAAGETQYF. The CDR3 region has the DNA TGTGCCAGCAGCCGACAGGCAGCTGGAGAGACCCAGTACTTC.

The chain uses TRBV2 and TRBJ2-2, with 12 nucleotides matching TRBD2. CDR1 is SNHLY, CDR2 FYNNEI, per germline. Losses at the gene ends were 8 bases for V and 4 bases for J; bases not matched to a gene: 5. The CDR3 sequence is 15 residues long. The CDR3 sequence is CASSSGRAGTGELFF. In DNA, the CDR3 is TGTGCCAGCTCTAGCGGGAGGGCGGGCACCGGGGAGCTGTTTTTT. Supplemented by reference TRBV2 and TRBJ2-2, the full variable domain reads EPEVTQTPSHQVTQMGQEVILRCVPISNHLYFYWYRQILGQKVEFLVSFYNNEISEKSEIFDDQFSVERPDGSNFTLKIRSTKLEDSAMYFCASSSGRAGTGELFFGEGSRLTVL.

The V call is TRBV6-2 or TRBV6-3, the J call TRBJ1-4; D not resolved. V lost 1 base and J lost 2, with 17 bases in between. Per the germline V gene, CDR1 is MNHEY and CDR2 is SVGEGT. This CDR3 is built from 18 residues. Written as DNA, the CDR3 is TGTGCCAGCAGTTACTTGGAAGGTCGTGGAGGTACTAATGAAAAACTGTTTTTT. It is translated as CASSYLEGRGGTNEKLFF.

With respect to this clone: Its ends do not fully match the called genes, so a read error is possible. The CDR3 DNA follows: TGCGCCAGCAGCCAAAGACTAGCGGGATCCTCCGAGCAGTACTTC. Translation: CASSQRLAGSSEQYF. The chain uses TRBV5-1 and TRBJ2-7, with 11 bases identical to TRBD2. This CDR3 has 15 amino acids. Germline V gene lookup returns CDR1 SGHRS and CDR2 YFSETQ. Full variable domain (rest looked up from reference TRBV5-1 and TRBJ2-7): KAGVTQTPRYLIKTRGQQVTLSCSPISGHRSVSWYQQTPGQGLQFLFEYFSETQRNKGNFPGRFSGRQFSNSRSEMNVSTLELGDSALYLCASSQRLAGSSEQYFGPGTRLTVT.

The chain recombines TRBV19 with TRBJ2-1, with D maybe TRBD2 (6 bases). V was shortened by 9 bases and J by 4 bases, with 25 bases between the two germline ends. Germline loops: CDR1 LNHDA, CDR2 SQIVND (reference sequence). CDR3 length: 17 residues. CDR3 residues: CASRYSPGGVNYNEQFF. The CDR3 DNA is TGTGCCAGCCGGTACAGCCCTGGCGGGGTAAATTACAATGAGCAGTTCTTC.

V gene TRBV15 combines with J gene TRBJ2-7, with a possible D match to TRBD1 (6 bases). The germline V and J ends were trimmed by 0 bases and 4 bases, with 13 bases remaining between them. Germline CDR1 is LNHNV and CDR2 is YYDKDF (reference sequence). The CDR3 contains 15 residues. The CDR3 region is CATSRDRARGYEQYF. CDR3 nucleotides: TGTGCCACCAGCAGAGATCGGGCCAGGGGTTACGAGCAGTACTTC.

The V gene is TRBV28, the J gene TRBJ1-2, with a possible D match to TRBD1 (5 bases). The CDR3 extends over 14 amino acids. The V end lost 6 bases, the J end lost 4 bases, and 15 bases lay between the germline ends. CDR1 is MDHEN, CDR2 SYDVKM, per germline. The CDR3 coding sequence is TGTGCCAGCAGGGAAACAGGTGGGGTCTATGGCTACACCTTC. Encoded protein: CASRETGGVYGYTF.

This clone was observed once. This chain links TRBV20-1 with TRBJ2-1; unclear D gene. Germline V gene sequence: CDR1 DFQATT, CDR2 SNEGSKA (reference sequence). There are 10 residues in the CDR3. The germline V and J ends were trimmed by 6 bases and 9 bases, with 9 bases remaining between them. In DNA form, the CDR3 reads TGCAGTGCCCCACAGCCTGAGCAGTTCTTC. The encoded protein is CSAPQPEQFF.

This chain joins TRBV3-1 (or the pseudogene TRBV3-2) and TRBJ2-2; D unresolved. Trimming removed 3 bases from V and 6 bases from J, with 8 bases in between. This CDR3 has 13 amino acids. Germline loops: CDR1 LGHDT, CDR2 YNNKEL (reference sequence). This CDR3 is CASSHRNSGELFF. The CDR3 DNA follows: TGTGCCAGCAGCCATAGAAACTCCGGGGAGCTGTTTTTT.

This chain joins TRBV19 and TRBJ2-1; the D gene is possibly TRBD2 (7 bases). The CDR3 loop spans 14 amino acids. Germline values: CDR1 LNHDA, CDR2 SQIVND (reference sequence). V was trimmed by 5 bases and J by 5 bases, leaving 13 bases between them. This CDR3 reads CASSGGGINNEQFF. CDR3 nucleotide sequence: TGTGCCAGTAGTGGGGGGGGCATTAACAATGAGCAGTTCTTC.

The CDR3 region is CASSLSSSQGYEQYF. As DNA, the CDR3 is TGCGCCAGCAGCTTGTCTTCCTCGCAGGGCTACGAGCAGTACTTC. This chain uses TRBV5-1 with TRBJ2-7, with D perhaps matching TRBD1 (5 bases). Trimming removed 1 base at V and 3 bases at J, with 14 bases between. The CDR3 spans 15 residues. In germline, CDR1 is SGHRS, CDR2 YFSETQ.

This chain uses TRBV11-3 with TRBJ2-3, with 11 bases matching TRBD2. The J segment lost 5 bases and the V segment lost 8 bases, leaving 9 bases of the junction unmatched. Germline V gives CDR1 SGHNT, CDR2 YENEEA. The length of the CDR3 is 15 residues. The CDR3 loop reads CASAGTSGVGDTQYF. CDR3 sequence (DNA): TGTGCCAGCGCCGGGACTAGCGGAGTGGGAGATACGCAGTATTTT.

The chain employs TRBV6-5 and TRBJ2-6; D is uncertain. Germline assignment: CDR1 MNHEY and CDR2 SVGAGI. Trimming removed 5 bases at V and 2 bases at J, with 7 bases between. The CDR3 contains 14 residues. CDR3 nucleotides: TGTGCCAGCAGTAATACAGCTGGGGCCAACGTCCTGACTTTC. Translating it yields CASSNTAGANVLTF.

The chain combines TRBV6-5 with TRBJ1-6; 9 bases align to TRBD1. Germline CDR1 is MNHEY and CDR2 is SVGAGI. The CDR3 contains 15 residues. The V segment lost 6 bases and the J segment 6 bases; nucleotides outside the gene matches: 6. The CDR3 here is CASRWGQGPNSPLHF. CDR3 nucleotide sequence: TGTGCCAGCAGATGGGGACAGGGTCCTAATTCACCCCTCCACTTT.

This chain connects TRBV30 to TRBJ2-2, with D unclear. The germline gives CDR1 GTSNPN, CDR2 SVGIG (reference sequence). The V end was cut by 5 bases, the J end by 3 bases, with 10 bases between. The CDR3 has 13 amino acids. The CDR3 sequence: CAWGKQYTGELFF. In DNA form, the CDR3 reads TGTGCCTGGGGGAAACAGTACACCGGGGAGCTGTTTTTT.

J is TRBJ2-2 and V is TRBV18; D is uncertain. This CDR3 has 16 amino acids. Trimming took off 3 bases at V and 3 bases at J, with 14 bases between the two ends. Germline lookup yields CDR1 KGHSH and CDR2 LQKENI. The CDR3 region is CASSPRQQTDTGELFF. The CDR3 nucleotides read TGTGCCAGCTCACCTCGCCAACAGACGGACACCGGGGAGCTGTTTTTT.

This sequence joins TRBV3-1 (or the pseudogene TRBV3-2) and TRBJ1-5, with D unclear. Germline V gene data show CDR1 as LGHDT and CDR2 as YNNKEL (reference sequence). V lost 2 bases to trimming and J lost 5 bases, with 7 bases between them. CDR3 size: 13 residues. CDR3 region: CASSQQRDQPQHF. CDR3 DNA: TGTGCCAGCAGCCAACAGAGGGATCAGCCCCAGCATTTT.

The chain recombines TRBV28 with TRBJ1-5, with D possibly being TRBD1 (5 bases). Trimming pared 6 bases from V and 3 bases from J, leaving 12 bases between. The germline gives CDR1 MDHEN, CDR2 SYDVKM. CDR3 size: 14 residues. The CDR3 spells CASRGRGPNQPQHF. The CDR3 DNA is TGTGCCAGCAGAGGAAGGGGTCCCAATCAGCCCCAGCATTTT.

CDR3: CASSQGITTSTDTQYF. The CDR3 nucleotides read TGTGCCAGCAGCCAAGGTATTACTACTAGCACAGATACGCAGTATTTT. The chain carries TRBV3-1 (or the pseudogene TRBV3-2) and TRBJ2-3, with D uncertain. The ends were cut back, 1 base at V and 0 bases at J, with 11 bases in the middle. CDR3 length: 16 residues. CDR1 is LGHDT, CDR2 YNNKEL, per germline (reference sequence).

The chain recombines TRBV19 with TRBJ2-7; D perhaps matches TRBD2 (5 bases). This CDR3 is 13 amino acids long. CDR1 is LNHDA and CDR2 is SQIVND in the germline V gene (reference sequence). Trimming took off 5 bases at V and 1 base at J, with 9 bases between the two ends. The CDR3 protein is CASSGGFSYEQYF. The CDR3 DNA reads TGTGCCAGTAGTGGCGGGTTTTCCTACGAGCAGTACTTC.

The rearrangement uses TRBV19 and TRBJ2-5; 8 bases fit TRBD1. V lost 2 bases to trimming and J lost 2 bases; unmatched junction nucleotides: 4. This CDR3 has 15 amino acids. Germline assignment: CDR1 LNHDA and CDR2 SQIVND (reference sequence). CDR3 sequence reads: CASSIPGQVQETQYF. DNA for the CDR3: TGTGCCAGTAGTATACCGGGACAGGTACAAGAGACCCAGTACTTC.

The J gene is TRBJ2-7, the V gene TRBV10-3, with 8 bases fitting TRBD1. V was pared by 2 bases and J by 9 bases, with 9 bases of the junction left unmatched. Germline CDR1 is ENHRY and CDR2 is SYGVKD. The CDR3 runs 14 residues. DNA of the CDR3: TGTGCCATCAGTGAGCCTGGGGACAGGAAAAGGCAGTACTTC. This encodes CAISEPGDRKRQYF.

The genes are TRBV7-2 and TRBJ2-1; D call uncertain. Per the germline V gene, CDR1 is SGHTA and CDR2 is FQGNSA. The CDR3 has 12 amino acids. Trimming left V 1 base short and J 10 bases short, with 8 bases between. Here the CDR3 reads CASSLVPTEQFF. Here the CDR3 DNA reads TGTGCCAGCAGCTTAGTACCTACCGAGCAGTTCTTC.

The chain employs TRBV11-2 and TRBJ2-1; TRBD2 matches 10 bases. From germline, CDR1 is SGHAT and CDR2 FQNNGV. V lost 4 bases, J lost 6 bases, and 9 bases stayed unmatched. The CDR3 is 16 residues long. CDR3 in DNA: TGTGCCAGCAGCTCCGAATCGGGACTAGCGCGCAATGAGCAGTTCTTC. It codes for CASSSESGLARNEQFF.

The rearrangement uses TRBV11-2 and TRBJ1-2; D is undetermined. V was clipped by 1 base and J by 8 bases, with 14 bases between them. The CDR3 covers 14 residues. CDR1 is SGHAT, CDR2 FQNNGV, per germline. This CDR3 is CASSLVSPTGGYTF. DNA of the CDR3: TGTGCCAGCAGCTTAGTATCCCCGACTGGGGGCTACACCTTC.